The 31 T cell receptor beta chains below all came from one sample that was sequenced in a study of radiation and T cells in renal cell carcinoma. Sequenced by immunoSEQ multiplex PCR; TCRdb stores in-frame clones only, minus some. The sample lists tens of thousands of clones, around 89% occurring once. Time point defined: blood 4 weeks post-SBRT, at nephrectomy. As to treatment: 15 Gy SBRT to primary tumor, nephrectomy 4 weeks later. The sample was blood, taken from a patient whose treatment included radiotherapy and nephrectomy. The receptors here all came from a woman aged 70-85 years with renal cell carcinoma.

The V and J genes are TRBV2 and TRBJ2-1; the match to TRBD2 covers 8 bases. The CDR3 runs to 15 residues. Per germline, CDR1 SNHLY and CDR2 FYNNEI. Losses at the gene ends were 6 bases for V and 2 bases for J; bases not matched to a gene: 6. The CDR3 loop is CASRRGDGTYNEQFF. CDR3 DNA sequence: TGTGCCAGCAGGCGGGGGGACGGAACCTACAATGAGCAGTTCTTC.

For the CDR3, the DNA is TGTGCCAGCAGGGGGCTAGCGGGGAACAATGAGCAGTTCTTC. As protein: CASRGLAGNNEQFF. This sequence joins TRBV5-5 and TRBJ2-1; TRBD2 agrees at 9 bases. The CDR3 totals 14 residues. Germline V lookup: CDR1 SGHKS, CDR2 YYEKEE (reference sequence). V was clipped by 5 bases and J by 5 bases; unmatched bases: 5.

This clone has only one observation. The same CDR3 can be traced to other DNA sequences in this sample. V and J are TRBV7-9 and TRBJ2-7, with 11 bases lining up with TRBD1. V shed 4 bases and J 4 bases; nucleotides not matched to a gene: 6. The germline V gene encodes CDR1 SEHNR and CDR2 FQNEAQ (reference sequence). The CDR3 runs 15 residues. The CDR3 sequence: CASSSPGQGAYEQYF. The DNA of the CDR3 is TGTGCCAGCAGCTCCCCCGGACAGGGGGCATACGAGCAGTACTTC.

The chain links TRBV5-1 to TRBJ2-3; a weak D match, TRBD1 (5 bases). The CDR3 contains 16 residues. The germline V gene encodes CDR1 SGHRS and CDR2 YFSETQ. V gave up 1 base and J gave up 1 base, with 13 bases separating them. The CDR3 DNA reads TGCGCCAGCAGCTTGAAGGGGCGAGACCGCACAGATACGCAGTATTTT. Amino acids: CASSLKGRDRTDTQYF. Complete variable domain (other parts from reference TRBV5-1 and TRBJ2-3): KAGVTQTPRYLIKTRGQQVTLSCSPISGHRSVSWYQQTPGQGLQFLFEYFSETQRNKGNFPGRFSGRQFSNSRSEMNVSTLELGDSALYLCASSLKGRDRTDTQYFGPGTRLTVL.

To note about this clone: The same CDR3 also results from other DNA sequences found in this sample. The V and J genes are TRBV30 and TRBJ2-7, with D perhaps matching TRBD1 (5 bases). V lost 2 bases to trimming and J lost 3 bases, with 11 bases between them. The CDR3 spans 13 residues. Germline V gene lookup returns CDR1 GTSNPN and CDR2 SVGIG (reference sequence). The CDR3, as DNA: TGTGCCTGGAGTCTGGGGCAGATCTACGAGCAGTACTTC. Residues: CAWSLGQIYEQYF.

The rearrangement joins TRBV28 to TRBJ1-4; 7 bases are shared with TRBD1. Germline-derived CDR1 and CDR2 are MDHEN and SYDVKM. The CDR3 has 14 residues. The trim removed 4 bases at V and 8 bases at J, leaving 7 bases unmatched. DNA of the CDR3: TGTGCCAGCAGTTCGACAGGGAATGGAGAAAAACTGTTTTTT. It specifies CASSSTGNGEKLFF.

The CDR3 loop is CASTGSSYNSPLHF. DNA of the CDR3: TGTGCCAGCACGGGCAGCTCCTATAATTCACCCCTCCACTTT. This rearrangement joins TRBV9 to TRBJ1-6, with D unclear. Trimming shortened V by 6 bases and J by 0 bases, and 7 bases separated the two germline ends. The CDR3 has 14 residues. Germline assignment: CDR1 SGDLS and CDR2 YYNGEE.

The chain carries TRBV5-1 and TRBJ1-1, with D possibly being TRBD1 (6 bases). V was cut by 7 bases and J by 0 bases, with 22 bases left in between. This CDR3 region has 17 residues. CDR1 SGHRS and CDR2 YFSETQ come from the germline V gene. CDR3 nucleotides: TGCGCCAGCCGACCATGGGGACAAAGGGCGGTGAACACTGAAGCTTTCTTT. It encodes CASRPWGQRAVNTEAFF.

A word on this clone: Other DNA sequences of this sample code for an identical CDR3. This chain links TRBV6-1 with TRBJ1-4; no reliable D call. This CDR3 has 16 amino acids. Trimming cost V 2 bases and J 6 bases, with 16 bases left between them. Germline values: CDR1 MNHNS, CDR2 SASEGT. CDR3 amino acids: CASSEKSQGWDEKLFF. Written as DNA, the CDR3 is TGTGCCAGCAGTGAAAAATCGCAAGGATGGGATGAAAAACTGTTTTTT.

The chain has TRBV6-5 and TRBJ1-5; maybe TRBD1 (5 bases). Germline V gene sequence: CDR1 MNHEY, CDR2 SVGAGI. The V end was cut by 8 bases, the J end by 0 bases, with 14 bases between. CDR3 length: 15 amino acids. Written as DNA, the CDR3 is TGTGCCAGCGCTCATGACAGACCTAGCAATCAGCCCCAGCATTTT. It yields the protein CASAHDRPSNQPQHF.

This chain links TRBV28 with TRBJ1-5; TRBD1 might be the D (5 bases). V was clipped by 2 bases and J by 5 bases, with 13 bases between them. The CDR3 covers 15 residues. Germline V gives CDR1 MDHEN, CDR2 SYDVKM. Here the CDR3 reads CASSLLQGFDQPQHF. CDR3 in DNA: TGTGCCAGCAGTTTACTTCAGGGATTCGATCAGCCCCAGCATTTT.

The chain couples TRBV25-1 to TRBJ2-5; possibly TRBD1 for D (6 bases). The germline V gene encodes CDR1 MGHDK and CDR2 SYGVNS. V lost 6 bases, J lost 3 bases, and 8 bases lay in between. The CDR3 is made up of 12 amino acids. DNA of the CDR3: TGTGCCAGCAGAGGACAGAAAGAGACCCAGTACTTC. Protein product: CASRGQKETQYF. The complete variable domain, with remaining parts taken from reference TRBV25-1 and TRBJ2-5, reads EADIYQTPRYLVIGTGKKITLECSQTMGHDKMYWYQQDPGMELHLIHYSYGVNSTEKGDLSSESTVSRIRTEHFPLTLESARPSHTSQYLCASRGQKETQYFGPGTRLLVL.

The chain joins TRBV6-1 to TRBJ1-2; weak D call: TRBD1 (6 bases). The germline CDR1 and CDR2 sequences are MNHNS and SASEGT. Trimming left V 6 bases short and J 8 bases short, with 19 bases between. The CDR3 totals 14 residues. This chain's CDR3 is CASRASGVNLGYTF. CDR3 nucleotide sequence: TGTGCCAGCAGGGCGTCAGGGGTAAATTTGGGCTACACCTTC.

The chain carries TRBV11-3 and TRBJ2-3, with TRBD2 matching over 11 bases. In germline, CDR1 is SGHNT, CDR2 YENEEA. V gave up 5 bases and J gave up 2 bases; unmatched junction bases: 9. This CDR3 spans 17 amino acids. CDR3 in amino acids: CASSLQLAGAFTDTQYF. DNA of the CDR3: TGTGCCAGCAGCCTCCAACTAGCGGGGGCCTTCACAGATACGCAGTATTTT.

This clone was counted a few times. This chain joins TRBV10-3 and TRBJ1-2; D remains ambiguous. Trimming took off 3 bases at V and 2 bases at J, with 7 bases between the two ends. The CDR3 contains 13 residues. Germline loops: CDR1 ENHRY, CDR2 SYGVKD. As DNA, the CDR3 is TGTGCCATCAGTGATGACGGGAACTATGGCTACACCTTC. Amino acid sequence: CAISDDGNYGYTF.

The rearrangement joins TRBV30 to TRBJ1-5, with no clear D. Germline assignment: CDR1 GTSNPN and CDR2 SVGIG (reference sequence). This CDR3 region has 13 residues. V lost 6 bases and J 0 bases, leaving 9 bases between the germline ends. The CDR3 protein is CACSTDSNQPQHF. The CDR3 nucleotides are TGTGCCTGTTCGACTGATAGCAATCAGCCCCAGCATTTT. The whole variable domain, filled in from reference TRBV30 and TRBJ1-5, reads SQTIHQWPATLVQPVGSPLSLECTVEGTSNPNLYWYRQAAGRGLQLLFYSVGIGQISSEVPQNLSASRPQDRQFILSSKKLLLSDSGFYLCACSTDSNQPQHFGDGTRLSIL.

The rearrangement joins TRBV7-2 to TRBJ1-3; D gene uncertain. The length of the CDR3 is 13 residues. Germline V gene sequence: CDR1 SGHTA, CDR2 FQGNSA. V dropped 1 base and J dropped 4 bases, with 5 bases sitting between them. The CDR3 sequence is CASSLVGGNTIYF. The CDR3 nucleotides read TGTGCCAGCAGCTTAGTAGGCGGAAACACCATATATTTT.

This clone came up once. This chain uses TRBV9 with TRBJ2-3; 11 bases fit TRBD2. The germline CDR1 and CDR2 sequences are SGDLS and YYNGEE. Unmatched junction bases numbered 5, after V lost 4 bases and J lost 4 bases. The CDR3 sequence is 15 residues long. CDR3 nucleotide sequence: TGTGCCAGCAGCTCTAGCGGGGGGTGGTCAGATACGCAGTATTTT. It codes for CASSSSGGWSDTQYF.

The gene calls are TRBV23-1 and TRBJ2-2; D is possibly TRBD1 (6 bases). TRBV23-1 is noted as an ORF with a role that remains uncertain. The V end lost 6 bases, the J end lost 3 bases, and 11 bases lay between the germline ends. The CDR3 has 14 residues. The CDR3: CASRAGVDTGELFF. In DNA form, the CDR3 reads TGCGCCAGCAGGGCAGGGGTCGACACCGGGGAGCTGTTTTTT.

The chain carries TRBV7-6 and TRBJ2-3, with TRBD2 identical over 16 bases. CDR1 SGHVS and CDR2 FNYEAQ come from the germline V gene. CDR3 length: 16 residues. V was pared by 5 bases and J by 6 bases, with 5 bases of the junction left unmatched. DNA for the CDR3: TGTGCCAGCAGCCTCGGGACTAGCGGGGGGGCGGATACGCAGTATTTT. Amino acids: CASSLGTSGGADTQYF.

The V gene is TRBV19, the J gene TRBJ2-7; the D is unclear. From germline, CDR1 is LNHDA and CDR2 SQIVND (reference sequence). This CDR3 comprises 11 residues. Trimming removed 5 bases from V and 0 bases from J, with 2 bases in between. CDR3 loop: CASSFSYEQYF. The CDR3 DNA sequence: TGTGCCAGTAGTTTCTCCTACGAGCAGTACTTC.

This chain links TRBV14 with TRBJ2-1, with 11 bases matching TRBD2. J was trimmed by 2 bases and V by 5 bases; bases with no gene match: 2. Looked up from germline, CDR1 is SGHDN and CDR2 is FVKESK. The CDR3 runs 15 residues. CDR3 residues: CASSASGGPYNEQFF. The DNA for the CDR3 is TGTGCCAGCAGCGCTAGCGGGGGGCCCTACAATGAGCAGTTCTTC.

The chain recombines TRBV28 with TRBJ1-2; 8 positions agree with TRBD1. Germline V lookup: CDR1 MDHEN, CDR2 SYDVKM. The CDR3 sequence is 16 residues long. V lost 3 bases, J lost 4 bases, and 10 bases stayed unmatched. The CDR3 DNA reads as TGTGCCAGCAGTTTCCGCGCGACAGGGGATCTCTATGGCTACACCTTC. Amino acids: CASSFRATGDLYGYTF.

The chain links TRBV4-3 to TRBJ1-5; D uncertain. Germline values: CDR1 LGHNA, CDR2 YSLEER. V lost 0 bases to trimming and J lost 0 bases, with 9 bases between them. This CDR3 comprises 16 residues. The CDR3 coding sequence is TGCGCCAGCAGCCAAGATCACCAGGTTAGCAATCAGCCCCAGCATTTT. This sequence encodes CASSQDHQVSNQPQHF.

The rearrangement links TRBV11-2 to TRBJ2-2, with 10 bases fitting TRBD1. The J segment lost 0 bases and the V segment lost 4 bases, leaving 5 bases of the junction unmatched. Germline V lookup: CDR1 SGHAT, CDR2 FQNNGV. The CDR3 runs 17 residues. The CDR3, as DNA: TGTGCCAGCAGCTCTCCGGGACAGGGGACGAACACCGGGGAGCTGTTTTTT. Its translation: CASSSPGQGTNTGELFF. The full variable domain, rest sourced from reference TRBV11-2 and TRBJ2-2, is EAGVAQSPRYKIIEKRQSVAFWCNPISGHATLYWYQQILGQGPKLLIQFQNNGVVDDSQLPKDRFSAERLKGVDSTLKIQPAKLEDSAVYLCASSSPGQGTNTGELFFGEGSRLTVL.

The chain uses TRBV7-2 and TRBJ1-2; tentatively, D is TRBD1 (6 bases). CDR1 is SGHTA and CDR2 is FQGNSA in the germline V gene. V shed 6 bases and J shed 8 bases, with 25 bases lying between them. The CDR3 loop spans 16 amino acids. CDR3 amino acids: CASSSPRQAPSGGYTF. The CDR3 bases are TGTGCCAGCAGTTCCCCGCGACAGGCCCCCTCGGGGGGCTACACCTTC.

For the CDR3, the DNA is TGTGCCAGCAGTGAATATAGGGATGGCTACACCTTC. Translated: CASSEYRDGYTF. V usage is TRBV25-1 and J usage is TRBJ1-2; D is undetermined. The CDR3 is 12 residues long. Looked up from germline, CDR1 is MGHDK and CDR2 is SYGVNS. V dropped 0 bases and J dropped 6 bases, with 5 bases sitting between them.

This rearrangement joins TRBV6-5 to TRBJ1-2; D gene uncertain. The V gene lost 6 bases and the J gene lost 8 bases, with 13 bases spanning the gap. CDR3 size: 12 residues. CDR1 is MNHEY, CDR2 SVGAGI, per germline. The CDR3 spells CASSPGVKGYTF. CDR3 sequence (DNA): TGTGCCAGCAGCCCCGGGGTAAAAGGCTACACCTTC.

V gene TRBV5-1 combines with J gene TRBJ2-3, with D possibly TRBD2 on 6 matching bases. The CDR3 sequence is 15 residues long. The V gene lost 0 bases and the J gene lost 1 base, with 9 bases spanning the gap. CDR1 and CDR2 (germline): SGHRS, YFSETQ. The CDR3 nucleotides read TGCGCCAGCAGCTTGGTGCCTAGCGGCACAGATACGCAGTATTTT. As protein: CASSLVPSGTDTQYF.

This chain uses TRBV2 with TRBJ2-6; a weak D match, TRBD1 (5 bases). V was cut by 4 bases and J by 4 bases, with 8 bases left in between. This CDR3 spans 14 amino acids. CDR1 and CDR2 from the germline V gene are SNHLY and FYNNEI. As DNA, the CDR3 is TGTGCCAGCAGTGTCAGGGCCGGGGCCAACGTCCTGACTTTC. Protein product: CASSVRAGANVLTF.

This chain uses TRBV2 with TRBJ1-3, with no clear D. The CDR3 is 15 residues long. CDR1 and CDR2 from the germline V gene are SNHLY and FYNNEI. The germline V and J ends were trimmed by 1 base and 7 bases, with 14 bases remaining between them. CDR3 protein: CASSEGRTAGNTIYF. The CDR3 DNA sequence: TGTGCCAGCAGTGAAGGCCGGACGGCCGGGAACACCATATATTTT.